The present entry profiles one T cell receptor (beta chain) with its context. RNA transcripts yielded amplified TCR beta CDR3 regions. TCR CDR3 regions were first amplified by RT-PCR with HTBI primers. TCRdb reprocessed the multiplex PCR reads via MiXCR and lists one record per CDR3 protein. The sample includes fewer than 900,000 distinct CDR3 sequences, 18% of them seen just once. V dropped 1 base and J dropped 2 bases, with 18 bases sitting between them. The CDR3 is made up of 17 amino acids. Germline CDR1 reads DFQATT; CDR2 reads SNEGSKA (reference sequence). Hyperthyroidism patients were newly diagnosed, had disease duration under 2 months, and were aged 18 to 65 years. The data originate from a study of T cells in Graves' hyperthyroidism and ophthalmopathy.

The source material was blood. This clonotype originated in a woman aged 45-65 years with Graves' hyperthyroidism that later progressed to Graves' ophthalmopathy. The genes are TRBV20-1 and TRBJ1-5; perhaps TRBD1 as D (6 bases). CDR3 amino acids: CSARGTRRGGRNQPQHF. The CDR3 region has the DNA TGCAGTGCTAGAGGGACCCGAAGGGGGGGTCGCAATCAGCCCCAGCATTTT.